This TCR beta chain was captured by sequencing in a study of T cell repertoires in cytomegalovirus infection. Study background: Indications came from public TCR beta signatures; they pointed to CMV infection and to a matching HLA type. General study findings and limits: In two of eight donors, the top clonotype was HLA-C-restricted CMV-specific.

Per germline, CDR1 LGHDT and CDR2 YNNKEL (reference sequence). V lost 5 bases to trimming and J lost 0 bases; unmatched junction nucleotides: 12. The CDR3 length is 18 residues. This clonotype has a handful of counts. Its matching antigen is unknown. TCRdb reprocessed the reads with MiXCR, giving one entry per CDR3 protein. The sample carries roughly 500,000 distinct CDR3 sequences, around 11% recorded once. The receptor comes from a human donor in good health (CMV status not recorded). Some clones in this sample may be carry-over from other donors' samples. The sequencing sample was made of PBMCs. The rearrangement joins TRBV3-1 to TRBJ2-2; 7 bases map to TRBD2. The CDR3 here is CASSSWTSRSPNTGELFF. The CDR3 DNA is TGTGCCAGCAGCTCATGGACTAGTAGGTCTCCGAACACCGGGGAGCTGTTTTTT.